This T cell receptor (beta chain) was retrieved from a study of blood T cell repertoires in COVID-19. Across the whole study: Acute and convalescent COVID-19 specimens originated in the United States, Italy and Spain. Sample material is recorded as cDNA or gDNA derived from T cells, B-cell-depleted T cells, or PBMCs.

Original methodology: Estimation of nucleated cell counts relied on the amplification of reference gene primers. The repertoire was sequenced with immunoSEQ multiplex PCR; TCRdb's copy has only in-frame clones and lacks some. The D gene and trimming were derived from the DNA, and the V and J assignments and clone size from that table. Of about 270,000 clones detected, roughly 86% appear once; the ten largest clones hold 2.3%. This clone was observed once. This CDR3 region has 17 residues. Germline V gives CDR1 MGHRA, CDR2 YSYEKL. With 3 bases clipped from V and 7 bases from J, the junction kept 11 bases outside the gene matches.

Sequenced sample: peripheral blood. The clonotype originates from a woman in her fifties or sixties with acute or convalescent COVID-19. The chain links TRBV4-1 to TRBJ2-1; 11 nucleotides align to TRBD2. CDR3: CASSHGTSGRNRNEQFF. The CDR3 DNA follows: TGCGCCAGCAGCCACGGCACTAGCGGGAGAAACAGGAATGAGCAGTTCTTC.